Below are 9 T cell receptor beta chains sequenced from a single sample in a study of cytomegalovirus exposure and HLA in healthy donors. Produced via immunoSEQ multiplex PCR; TCRdb's table is partial and in-frame only. In the table there are 100,000 or so clones, roughly 87% of which are singletons. The sample consisted of PBMCs. These receptors all stem from a woman aged 25 to 45 in good health and CMV-seronegative.

This chain links TRBV11-2 with TRBJ1-1, with D hard to call. Germline CDR1 reads SGHAT; CDR2 reads FQNNGV. The CDR3 extends over 11 amino acids. Between the trimmed V and J ends, which lost 1 base and 11 bases, there was a span of 8 bases. This chain's CDR3 is CASSLGGHAFF. CDR3 bases: TGTGCCAGCAGCTTAGGAGGTCACGCTTTCTTT. The full variable domain, in which reference TRBV11-2 and TRBJ1-1 provide the parts outside the CDR3, is EAGVAQSPRYKIIEKRQSVAFWCNPISGHATLYWYQQILGQGPKLLIQFQNNGVVDDSQLPKDRFSAERLKGVDSTLKIQPAKLEDSAVYLCASSLGGHAFFGQGTRLTVV.

V and J are TRBV5-4 and TRBJ2-7; unclear D gene. V lost 0 bases, J lost 0 bases, and 7 bases lay in between. This CDR3 has 14 residues. The germline V gene has CDR1 SGHNT and CDR2 YYREEE (reference sequence). As DNA, the CDR3 is TGTGCCAGCAGCTTGGGCGTCCTCTCCTACGAGCAGTACTTC. It yields the protein CASSLGVLSYEQYF. Variable domain in full (rest from reference TRBV5-4 and TRBJ2-7): ETGVTQSPTHLIKTRGQQVTLRCSSQSGHNTVSWYQQALGQGPQFIFQYYREEENGRGNFPPRFSGLQFPNYSSELNVNALELDDSALYLCASSLGVLSYEQYFGPGTRLTVT.

The chain employs TRBV19 and TRBJ2-7; the match to TRBD2 covers 8 bases. J was trimmed by 2 bases and V by 4 bases; bases with no gene match: 4. Germline V gene lookup returns CDR1 LNHDA and CDR2 SQIVND (reference sequence). The CDR3 is 14 amino acids. CDR3 protein: CASSTVAGPYEQYF. The CDR3, as DNA: TGTGCCAGTAGTACGGTAGCGGGGCCCTACGAGCAGTACTTC.

V is TRBV29-1 and J is TRBJ2-5; D uncertain. Deletions cut 3 bases from V and 1 base from J, with 9 bases between. Germline V gives CDR1 SQVTM, CDR2 ANQGSEA. This CDR3 region has 13 residues. The CDR3 reads CSVEAGFQETQYF. For the CDR3, the DNA is TGCAGCGTTGAGGCTGGTTTCCAAGAGACCCAGTACTTC.

The chain uses TRBV19 and TRBJ2-3; 8 bases match TRBD1. CDR1 is LNHDA, CDR2 SQIVND, per germline (reference sequence). J was trimmed by 5 bases and V by 7 bases; bases with no gene match: 8. There are 14 residues in the CDR3. CDR3 protein: CASTETGVGDTQYF. DNA of the CDR3: TGTGCCAGTACAGAGACAGGGGTTGGAGATACGCAGTATTTT.

The chain has TRBV5-1 and TRBJ1-1; D gene ambiguous. The V and J ends lost 0 bases and 5 bases respectively, with 14 bases between them. The CDR3 runs 15 residues. In germline, CDR1 is SGHRS, CDR2 YFSETQ. CDR3 bases: TGCGCCAGCAGCTTGGTTGTCAGTGCGAGGACTGAAGCTTTCTTT. This codes for CASSLVVSARTEAFF.

The chain joins TRBV2 to TRBJ1-4, with D perhaps matching TRBD1 (5 bases). The CDR3 runs to 14 residues. Deletions cut 3 bases from V and 7 bases from J, with 12 bases between. CDR1 and CDR2 (germline): SNHLY, FYNNEI. Here the CDR3 DNA reads TGTGCCAGCAGTGAGGGGCAAATAAGTGAAAAACTGTTTTTT. Translating it yields CASSEGQISEKLFF.

V and J are TRBV7-8 and TRBJ2-7; D possibly corresponds to TRBD1 (5 bases). Germline loops: CDR1 SGHVS, CDR2 FQNEAQ. CDR3 length equals 15 residues. The ends were cut back, 7 bases at V and 1 base at J, with 17 bases in the middle. The CDR3 region has the DNA TGTGCCAGCACCCCCTGGGGCTCCAGGTCCTACGAGCAGTACTTC. Encoded protein: CASTPWGSRSYEQYF.

V gene TRBV7-6 combines with J gene TRBJ2-2; TRBD2 matches 15 bases. The CDR3 loop spans 18 amino acids. V shed 5 bases, J shed 2 bases, and the junction held 6 bases outside the gene matches. The V gene's germline CDR1 is SGHVS and CDR2 FNYEAQ. CDR3 residues: CASSTGLAGGLNTGELFF. CDR3 bases: TGTGCCAGCAGCACTGGACTAGCGGGGGGGTTAAACACCGGGGAGCTGTTTTTT.